A selection of T cell receptor beta chains follows, all from one sample in a study of control samples from healthy donors and cancer patients. Profiled with immunoSEQ multiplex PCR; TCRdb holds only in-frame clones, not every one. The table shows some 130,000 clones, with about 95% occurring only once. Sequencing was carried out using blood. The origin of the receptors is a man aged 30 to 45 in good health. The CDR3 runs from the conserved cysteine through the conserved F or W. Fields, in order: clone size, J gene, D gene, V gene, CDR3 DNA, CDR3 protein. A D gene is named only where the DNA matches it firmly. Not every row has a clone size; where given, it reads once, few, many or a size class.

>NA|TRBJ1-1|TRBD1|TRBV5-5
TGTGCCAGCAGCCCCTGGACAGGGGACACTGAAGCTTTCTTT
CASSPWTGDTEAFF
>NA|TRBJ1-5|TRBD1|TRBV30
TGTGCCTGGTCGCCGGGACAGGGGAGCGATAGCAATCAGCCCCAGCATTTT
CAWSPGQGSDSNQPQHF
>NA|TRBJ1-1|TRBD1|TRBV4-3
TGCGCCAGCAGCCAAGACCCGACAGGGGGCTGGGAAGCTTTCTTT
CASSQDPTGGWEAFF
>once|TRBJ2-4|NA|TRBV29-1
TGCAGCGTTGAAGGTGGGACGGTAGCCAAAAACATTCAGTACTTC
CSVEGGTVAKNIQYF
>NA|TRBJ2-1|NA|TRBV11-2
TGTGCCAGCAGCCCCCACAATGAGCAGTTCTTC
CASSPHNEQFF
>NA|TRBJ1-2|NA|TRBV7-9
TGTGCCAGCAGCTTCAGGGCCCATGGCTACACCTTC
CASSFRAHGYTF
>once|TRBJ1-5|NA|TRBV27
TGTGCCAGCAGGGGGGGCGGTAATCAGCCCCAGCATTTT
CASRGGGNQPQHF
>once|TRBJ1-1|NA|TRBV10-1
TGCGCCAGCAGTGAGTCGGGCGGGATCACTGAAGCTTTCTTT
CASSESGGITEAFF
>once|TRBJ1-1|NA|TRBV9
TGTGCCAGCAGCGTAGGGCAGGGACGCATGAACACTGAAGCTTTCTTT
CASSVGQGRMNTEAFF
>NA|TRBJ1-6|NA|TRBV3-1/TRBV3-2
TGTGCCAGCAGCCAGGCGGGGTGGGGGGCATCACCCCTCCACTTT
CASSQAGWGASPLHF
>few|TRBJ2-5|NA|TRBV5-1
TGCGCCAGCAGTCCGATTGTGCAACAGGGATTCGAGACCCAGTACTTC
CASSPIVQQGFETQYF
>NA|TRBJ1-1|NA|TRBV18
TGTGCCAGCTCACCCCGGGAGGGGGACACTGAAGCTTTCTTT
CASSPREGDTEAFF
>NA|TRBJ1-6|NA|TRBV10-3
TGTGCCATCAGGCCGCAGCCCGTCCAAAATTCACCCCTCCACTTT
CAIRPQPVQNSPLHF
>NA|TRBJ2-2|NA|TRBV9
TGTGCCAGCAGCGTAGTGGTTACCGGGGAGCTGTTTTTT
CASSVVVTGELFF
>NA|TRBJ2-3|NA|TRBV5-1
TGCGCCAGCAGCTTGGTTCCCAGAACAACAGATACGCAGTATTTT
CASSLVPRTTDTQYF
>NA|TRBJ1-1|NA|TRBV2
TGTGCCAGCAGTGAAGGAGGCGGGAGGTCGGGGGGAGCTTTCTTT
CASSEGGGRSGGAFF
>NA|TRBJ2-4|NA|TRBV3-1/TRBV3-2
TGTGCCAGCAGCCAAGGGGGGGCCGGGAACATTCAGTACTTC
CASSQGGAGNIQYF
>NA|TRBJ2-7|TRBD2|TRBV30
TGTGCCTGGAGTCGAGGGGGGGGACTAGCGGTATACGAGCAGTACTTC
CAWSRGGGLAVYEQYF
>NA|TRBJ2-2|NA|TRBV18
TGTGCCAGCTCCCTCTTCGGAGGGAACACCGGGGAGCTGTTTTTT
CASSLFGGNTGELFF
>NA|TRBJ1-2|NA|TRBV21-1
TGTGCCAGCAGCAAAGTCTTATGGTGTGGATTTAACTATGGCTACACCTTC
CASSKVLWCGFNYGYTF
>NA|TRBJ1-5|NA|TRBV28
TGTGCCAGCAGTTTACCGTTAGCGGGCAGTGCGAATCAGCCCCAGCATTTT
CASSLPLAGSANQPQHF
>NA|TRBJ1-3|TRBD1|TRBV28
TGTGCCAGCAGTTCGTCACGACAGGGAGGAAACACCATATATTTT
CASSSSRQGGNTIYF
>NA|TRBJ2-1|NA|TRBV24-1
TGTGCCACCAGTGATCCGGGCCAAACGGTCGATGAGCAGTTCTTC
CATSDPGQTVDEQFF
>NA|TRBJ2-1|TRBD2|TRBV4-3
TGCGCCAGCAGCCAAGAAGAGCGGGGGGGTGAGCAGTTCTTC
CASSQEERGGEQFF
>NA|TRBJ1-2|NA|TRBV7-8
TGTGCCAGCAGCCCAGGGACCGAAAACTATGGCTACACCTTC
CASSPGTENYGYTF
>NA|TRBJ2-2|NA|TRBV5-1
TGCGCCAGCAGCTTGGCGACTACCCAGAACACCGGGGAGCTGTTTTTT
CASSLATTQNTGELFF
>NA|TRBJ1-5|NA|TRBV6-5
TGTGCCAGCAGTACCCAGGCGGGCAATCAGCCCCAGCATTTT
CASSTQAGNQPQHF
>NA|TRBJ1-2|NA|TRBV3-1/TRBV3-2
TGTGCCAGCAGCCCGGTATCAGGGGCCTACCTCGCTAACTATGGCTACACCTTC
CASSPVSGAYLANYGYTF
>NA|TRBJ2-7|NA|TRBV4-3
TGCGCCAGCAGCCAAGAGTCGACGACATTCTACGAGCAGTACTTC
CASSQESTTFYEQYF
>NA|TRBJ2-2|NA|TRBV30
TGTGCCTGGAGTCGATCGACCGGGGAGCTGTTTTTT
CAWSRSTGELFF
>NA|TRBJ2-2|TRBD1|TRBV27
TGTGCCAGCGGACGAGACAGGGAGCGGACCGGGGAGCTGTTTTTT
CASGRDRERTGELFF
>NA|TRBJ1-1|NA|TRBV9
TGTGCCAGCAGCCCCCTGGGGGTTAACACTGAAGCTTTCTTT
CASSPLGVNTEAFF
>NA|TRBJ1-2|NA|TRBV7-8
TGTGCCAGCAGCTTGAATTTGGGGGAAGGCTACACCTTC
CASSLNLGEGYTF
>NA|TRBJ1-1|TRBD1|TRBV28
TGTGCCAGCCTGGGACAGATGAACACTGAAGCTTTCTTT
CASLGQMNTEAFF
>NA|TRBJ2-5|NA|TRBV18
TGTGCCAGCTCACTTCAGGGGGGAGAGACCCAGTACTTC
CASSLQGGETQYF
>NA|TRBJ2-7|NA|TRBV11-2
TGTGCCAGCAGCTTAGGCCCAACTACCTACGAGCAGTACTTC
CASSLGPTTYEQYF
>NA|TRBJ2-5|NA|TRBV6-5
TGTGCCAGCAGGCCGGACAGTGCGACCCAGTACTTC
CASRPDSATQYF
>NA|TRBJ1-1|NA|TRBV2
TGTGCCAGCGTGGAGGGGTACGGGGACACTGAAGCTTTCTTT
CASVEGYGDTEAFF
>NA|TRBJ2-7|NA|TRBV6-5
TGTGCCAGCATTTTCTCGACAATTTCCTACGAGCAGTACTTC
CASIFSTISYEQYF